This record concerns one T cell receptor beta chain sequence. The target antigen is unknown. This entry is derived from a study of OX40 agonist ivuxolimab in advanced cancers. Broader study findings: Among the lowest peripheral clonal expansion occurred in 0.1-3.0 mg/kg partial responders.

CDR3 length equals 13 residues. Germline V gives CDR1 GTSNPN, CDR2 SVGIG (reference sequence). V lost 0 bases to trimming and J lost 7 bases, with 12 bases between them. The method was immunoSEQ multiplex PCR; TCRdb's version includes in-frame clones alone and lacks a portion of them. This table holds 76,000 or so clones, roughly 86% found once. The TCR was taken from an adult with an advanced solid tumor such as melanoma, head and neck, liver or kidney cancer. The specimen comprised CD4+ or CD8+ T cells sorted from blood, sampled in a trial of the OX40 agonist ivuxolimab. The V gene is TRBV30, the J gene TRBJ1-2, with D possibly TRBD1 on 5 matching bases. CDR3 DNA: TGTGCCTGGAGTGTAAGACAGAGAGGTGGCTACACCTTC. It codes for CAWSVRQRGGYTF.